This T cell receptor beta chain was recorded in a study of cytomegalovirus exposure and HLA in healthy donors. Broader study findings: The authors later linked a missense DCLRE1C variant to TCR beta V- and J-gene trimming.

The CDR3 is 15 residues long. The germline CDR1 and CDR2 sequences are SGHRS and YFSETQ. The germline V and J ends were trimmed by 3 bases and 1 base, with 13 bases remaining between them. For this clone: The antigen is not known.

Researchers ran the PCR with 60 Vbeta and 13 Jbeta primers. The protocol was immunoSEQ multiplex PCR, while the TCRdb copy is restricted to in-frame clones and leaves out a portion. The data show 95,000 to 150,000 clones, about 80% seen once. This TCR was sampled from a female donor in good health and CMV-seropositive. This rearrangement joins TRBV5-1 to TRBJ2-5; D may be TRBD2 (5 bases). Sequencing was done on a sample of PBMCs. CDR3 residues: CASSSPRGTQETQYF. CDR3 in DNA: TGCGCCAGCAGCTCCCCCCGGGGAACCCAAGAGACCCAGTACTTC.